The present T cell receptor beta chain was sequenced within a study of blood T cell repertoires in COVID-19. Study information: PBMCs, B-cell-depleted T cells, or T cells provided the cDNA or gDNA that made up the material.

For this clone: This is likely a read error, given that the CDR3 carries no conserved phenylalanine or tryptophan at its end.

Under the authors' procedure: Cell counts per sample came from amplifying reference gene primers. Assay: immunoSEQ multiplex PCR; the TCRdb copy retains only in-frame clones and omits some. V, J and clone size derive from that table, while D and trimming were established from the DNA sequence. The sample has around 19,000 clones, under 95% seen once. Sequences were obtained from peripheral blood. The source of this sequence is a human donor in a cohort sampled during active COVID-19.

CDR3 sequence (DNA): TGCGCCAGCAGCTTGGCCGGGTATAATTCACCCCTCCACCTT. Translating it yields CASSLAGYNSPLHL. The J gene is TRBJ1-6, the V gene TRBV5-1; D gene ambiguous. This CDR3 has 14 amino acids. The germline V gene encodes CDR1 SGHRS and CDR2 YFSETQ. V dropped 0 bases and J dropped 4 bases, with 5 bases sitting between them.